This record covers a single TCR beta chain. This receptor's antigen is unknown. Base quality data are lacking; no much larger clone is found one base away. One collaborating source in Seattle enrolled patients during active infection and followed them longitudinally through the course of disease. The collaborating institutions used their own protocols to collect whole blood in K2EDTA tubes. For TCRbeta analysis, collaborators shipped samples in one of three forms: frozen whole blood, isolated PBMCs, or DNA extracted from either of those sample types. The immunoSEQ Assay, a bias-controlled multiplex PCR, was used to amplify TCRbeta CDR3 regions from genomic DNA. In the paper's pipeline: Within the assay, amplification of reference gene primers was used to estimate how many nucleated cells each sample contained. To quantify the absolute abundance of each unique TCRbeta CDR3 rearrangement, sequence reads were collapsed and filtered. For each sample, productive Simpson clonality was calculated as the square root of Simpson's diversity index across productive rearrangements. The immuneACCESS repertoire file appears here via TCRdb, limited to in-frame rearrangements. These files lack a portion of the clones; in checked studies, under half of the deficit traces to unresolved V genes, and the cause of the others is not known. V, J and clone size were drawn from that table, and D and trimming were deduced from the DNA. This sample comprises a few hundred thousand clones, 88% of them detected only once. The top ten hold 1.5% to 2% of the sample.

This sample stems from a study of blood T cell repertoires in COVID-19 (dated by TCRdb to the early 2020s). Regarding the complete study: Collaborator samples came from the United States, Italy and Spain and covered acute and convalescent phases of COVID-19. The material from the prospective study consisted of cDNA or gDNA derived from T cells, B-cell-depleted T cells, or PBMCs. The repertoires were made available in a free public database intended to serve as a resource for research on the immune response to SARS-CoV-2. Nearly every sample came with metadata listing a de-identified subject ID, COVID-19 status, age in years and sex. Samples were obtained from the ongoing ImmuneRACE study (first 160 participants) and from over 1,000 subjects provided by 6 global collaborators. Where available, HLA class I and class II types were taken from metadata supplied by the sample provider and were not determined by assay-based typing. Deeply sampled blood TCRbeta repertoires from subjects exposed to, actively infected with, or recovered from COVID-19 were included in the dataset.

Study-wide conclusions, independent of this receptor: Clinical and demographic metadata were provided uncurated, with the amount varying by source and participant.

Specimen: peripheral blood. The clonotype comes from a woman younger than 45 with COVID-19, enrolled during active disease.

CDR3 protein: CASSLGTGGAGQETQYF. Here is the DNA: TGCGCCAGCAGCTTAGGGACAGGGGGCGCGGGTCAAGAGACCCAGTACTTC. This chain joins TRBV5-1 to TRBJ2-5; 12 middle bases align to TRBD1. V is trimmed back by 2 bases and J by 2 bases, and the junction contains 7 bases that no gene match accounts for. The CDR3 covers 17 residues, taking in both the cysteine and the phenylalanine. Only the CDR3 portion is preserved as DNA: 51 bases, with reading frame beginning at the first base. Reading the germline V gene gives CDR1 SGHRS and CDR2 YFSETQ.